This T cell receptor (beta chain) was profiled in a study of identical twins. TCRdb redid the calling of the 5' RACE reads with MiXCR, one entry per CDR3 protein. This sample yields 350,000 to 400,000 distinct CDR3 sequences, of which roughly 9% are seen a single time; 8% to 9.5% belongs to the top ten. CDR1 and CDR2 from the germline V gene are DFQATT and SNEGSKA (reference sequence). This CDR3 is built from 13 residues. Remarks on this clonotype: A junction boundary mismatches the germline segment, possibly from a read error.

This TCR came from a woman between 45 and 65 years old in good health. The sample consisted of naive T cells sorted from blood. This chain links TRBV20-1 with TRBJ2-1; D is undetermined. The CDR3 DNA follows: TGCAGTGCTAGAGATTCCAGGTCCCATCTAGGGATCTTC. Its translation is CSARDSRSHLGIF.